Listed below are T cell receptor beta chains from one sample, sequenced in a study of blood T cell repertoires in COVID-19. Sequencing used immunoSEQ multiplex PCR; TCRdb keeps in-frame clones, though not all of them. The sample yields fewer than 100,000 clones, roughly 88% seen once. Sample: peripheral blood. The source is a human donor in a cohort sampled during active COVID-19. The CDR3 runs from the conserved cysteine through the conserved F or W. The D gene is left open where the match is weak. A clone size is listed for some rows: how often the clone was seen (once, few, many), or a class if it is expanded.

V: TRBV28; size: -; J: TRBJ2-3; D: -; DNA: TGTGCCAGCAGTTTAAGTGTGGGACTTAGCACAGATACGCAGTATTTT; CDR3: CASSLSVGLSTDTQYF
V: TRBV7-3; size: -; J: TRBJ2-3; D: -; DNA: TGTGCCAGCAGCTTTACAGGGCGCACAGATACGCAGTATTTT; CDR3: CASSFTGRTDTQYF
V: TRBV18; size: few; J: TRBJ1-2; D: -; DNA: TGTGCCAGCTCACCACAAGGGAGTGACTATGGCTACACCTTC; CDR3: CASSPQGSDYGYTF
V: TRBV7-2; size: -; J: TRBJ2-7; D: TRBD1; DNA: TGTGCCAGCAGCTCCAGTAGGGGGCTACTCGAGCAGTACTTC; CDR3: CASSSSRGLLEQYF
V: TRBV6-2/TRBV6-3; size: -; J: TRBJ1-1; D: -; DNA: TGTGCCAGCAGTTACTCGATACAGGCGAACACTGAAGCTTTCTTT; CDR3: CASSYSIQANTEAFF
V: TRBV27; size: -; J: TRBJ2-3; D: -; DNA: TGTGCCAGCAGTTTTATCGGGAGTTTAGATACGCAGTATTTT; CDR3: CASSFIGSLDTQYF
V: TRBV18; size: -; J: TRBJ1-1; D: -; DNA: TGTGCCAGCTCACGGTCCCCCTTAACAGGGACCTTGAACACTGAAGCTTTCTTT; CDR3: CASSRSPLTGTLNTEAFF
V: TRBV28; size: -; J: TRBJ2-2; D: -; DNA: TGTGCCAGCAGGGGTGGACAGCGAGGCGCCGGGGAGCTGTTTTTT; CDR3: CASRGGQRGAGELFF
V: TRBV2; size: -; J: TRBJ2-5; D: -; DNA: TGTGCCAGCAGACCGGGAGCCATCCAAGAGACCCAGTACTTC; CDR3: CASRPGAIQETQYF
V: TRBV7-9; size: -; J: TRBJ2-1; D: -; DNA: TGTGCCAGCAGCTCGACAAATGAGCAGTTCTTC; CDR3: CASSSTNEQFF